This TCR beta chain was captured by sequencing in a study of T-cell memory formation after mild COVID-19. The germline V gene encodes CDR1 GTSNPN and CDR2 SVGIG (reference sequence). The CDR3 totals 14 residues. V was shortened by 2 bases and J by 3 bases, with 13 bases between the two germline ends. TCRdb independently ran MiXCR on the 5' RACE reads; one entry per CDR3 protein. This sample has about 16,000 distinct CDR3 sequences, with around 25% found just once. Material: PBMCs or a T cell subset sorted from them (not recorded which). This sequence was found in a man in his late teens or twenties who had mild COVID-19 (a few samples of this study predate the infection). Cell type and time point are not known. The chain uses TRBV30 and TRBJ1-2; D call uncertain. CDR3 DNA sequence: TGTGCCTGGAGTACCAGACGGGGAGACTATGGCTACACCTTC. Its protein is CAWSTRRGDYGYTF.